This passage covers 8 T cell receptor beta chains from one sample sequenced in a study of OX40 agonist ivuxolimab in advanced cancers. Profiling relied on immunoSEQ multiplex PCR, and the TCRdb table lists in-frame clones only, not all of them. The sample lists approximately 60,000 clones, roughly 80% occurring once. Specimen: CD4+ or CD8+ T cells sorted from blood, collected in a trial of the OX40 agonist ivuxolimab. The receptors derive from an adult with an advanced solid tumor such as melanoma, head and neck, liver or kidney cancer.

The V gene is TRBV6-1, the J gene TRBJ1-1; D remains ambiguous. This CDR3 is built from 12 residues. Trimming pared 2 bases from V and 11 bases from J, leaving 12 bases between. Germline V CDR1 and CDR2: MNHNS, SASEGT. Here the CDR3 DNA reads TGTGCCAGCAGTGAAATTGAGAGGGAGGCTTTCTTT. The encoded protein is CASSEIEREAFF.

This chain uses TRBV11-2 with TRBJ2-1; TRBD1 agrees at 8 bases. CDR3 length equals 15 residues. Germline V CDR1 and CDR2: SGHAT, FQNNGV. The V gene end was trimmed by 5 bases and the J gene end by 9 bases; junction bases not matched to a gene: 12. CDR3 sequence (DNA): TGTGCCAGCAGCGAACAGGGGGGTGTTCACTTTGAGCAGTTCTTC. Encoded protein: CASSEQGGVHFEQFF.

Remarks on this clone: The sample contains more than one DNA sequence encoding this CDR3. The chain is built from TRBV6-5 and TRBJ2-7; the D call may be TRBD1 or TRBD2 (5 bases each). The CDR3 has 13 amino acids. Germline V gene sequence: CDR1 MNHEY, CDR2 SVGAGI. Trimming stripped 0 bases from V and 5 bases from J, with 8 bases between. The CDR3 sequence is CASSYSRGHEQYF. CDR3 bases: TGTGCCAGCAGTTACTCGAGGGGCCACGAGCAGTACTTC.

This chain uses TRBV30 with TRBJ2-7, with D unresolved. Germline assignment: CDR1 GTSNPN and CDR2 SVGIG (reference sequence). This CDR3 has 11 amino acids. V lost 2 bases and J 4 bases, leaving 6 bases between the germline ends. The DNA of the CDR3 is TGTGCCTGGAGTCTGCAGTACGAGCAGTACTTC. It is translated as CAWSLQYEQYF. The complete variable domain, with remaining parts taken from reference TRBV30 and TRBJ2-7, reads SQTIHQWPATLVQPVGSPLSLECTVEGTSNPNLYWYRQAAGRGLQLLFYSVGIGQISSEVPQNLSASRPQDRQFILSSKKLLLSDSGFYLCAWSLQYEQYFGPGTRLTVT.

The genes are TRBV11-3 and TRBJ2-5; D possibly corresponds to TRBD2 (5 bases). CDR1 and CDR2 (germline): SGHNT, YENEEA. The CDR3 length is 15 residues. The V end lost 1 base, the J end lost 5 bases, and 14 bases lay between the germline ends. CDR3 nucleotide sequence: TGTGCCAGCAGCTTAGGCCCAGAGGGAGTTGAGACCCAGTACTTC. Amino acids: CASSLGPEGVETQYF. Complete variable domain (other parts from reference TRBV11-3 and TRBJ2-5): EAGVVQSPRYKIIEKKQPVAFWCNPISGHNTLYWYLQNLGQGPELLIRYENEEAVDDSQLPKDRFSAERLKGVDSTLKIQPAELGDSAVYLCASSLGPEGVETQYFGPGTRLLVL.

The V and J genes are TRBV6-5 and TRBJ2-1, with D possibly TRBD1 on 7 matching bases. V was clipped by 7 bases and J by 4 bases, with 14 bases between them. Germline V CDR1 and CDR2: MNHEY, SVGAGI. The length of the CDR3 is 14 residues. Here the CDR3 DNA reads TGTGCCAGCACCCAGGGGGGATCATACAATGAGCAGTTCTTC. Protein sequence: CASTQGGSYNEQFF.

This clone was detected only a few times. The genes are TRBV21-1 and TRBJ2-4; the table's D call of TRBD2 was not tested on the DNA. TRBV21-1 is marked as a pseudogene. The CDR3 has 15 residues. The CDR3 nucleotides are TGTGCCAGCAGCACGGGGACTAGCGGGAAACACATTCAGTACTTC. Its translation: CASSTGTSGKHIQYF.

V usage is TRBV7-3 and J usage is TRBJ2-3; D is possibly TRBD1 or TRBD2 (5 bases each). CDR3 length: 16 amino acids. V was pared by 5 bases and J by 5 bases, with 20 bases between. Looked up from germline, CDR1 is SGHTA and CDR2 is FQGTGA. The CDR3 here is CASSQGYGAGEDTQYF. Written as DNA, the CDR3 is TGTGCCAGCAGCCAGGGTTACGGGGCGGGTGAAGATACGCAGTATTTT. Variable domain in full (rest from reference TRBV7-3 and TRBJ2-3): GAGVSQTPSNKVTEKGKYVELRCDPISGHTALYWYRQSLGQGPEFLIYFQGTGAADDSGLPNDRFFAVRPEGSVSTLKIQRTERGDSAVYLCASSQGYGAGEDTQYFGPGTRLTVL.